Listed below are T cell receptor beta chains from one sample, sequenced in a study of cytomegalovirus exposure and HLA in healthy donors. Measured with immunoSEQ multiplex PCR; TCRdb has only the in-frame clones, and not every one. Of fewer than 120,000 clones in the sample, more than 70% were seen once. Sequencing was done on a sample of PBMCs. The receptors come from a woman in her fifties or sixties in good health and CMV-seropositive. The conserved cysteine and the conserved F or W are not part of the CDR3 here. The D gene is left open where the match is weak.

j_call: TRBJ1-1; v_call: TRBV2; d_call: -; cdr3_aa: ASSELLQGAEAF
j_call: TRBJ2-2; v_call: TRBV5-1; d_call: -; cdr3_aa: ASSLVGENTGELL
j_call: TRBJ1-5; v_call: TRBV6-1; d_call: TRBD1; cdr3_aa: ASTWGQGIDQPQH
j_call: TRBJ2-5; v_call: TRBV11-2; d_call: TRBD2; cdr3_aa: ASSLDWGGDGTQY
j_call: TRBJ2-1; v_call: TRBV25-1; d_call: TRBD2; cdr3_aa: ASSRAGVHRVGQF
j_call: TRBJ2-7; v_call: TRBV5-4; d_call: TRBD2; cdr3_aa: ASSLRLAGRSSYEQY
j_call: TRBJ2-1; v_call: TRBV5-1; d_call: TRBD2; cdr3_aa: ASSATTSGSPNEQF
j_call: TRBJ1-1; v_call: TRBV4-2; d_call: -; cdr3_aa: ASSQDLRGNTEAF
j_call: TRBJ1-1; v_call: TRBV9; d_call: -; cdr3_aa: ASSVPGVTEAF
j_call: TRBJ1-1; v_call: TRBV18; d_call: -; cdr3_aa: ASSPPSFTEAF
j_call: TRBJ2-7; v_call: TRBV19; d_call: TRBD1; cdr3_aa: ASSMSNRGYEQY
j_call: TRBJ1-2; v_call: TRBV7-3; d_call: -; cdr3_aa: ASSLSSGVDYGYT
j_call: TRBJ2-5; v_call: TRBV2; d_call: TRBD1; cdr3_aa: ASSEQGASAAQY
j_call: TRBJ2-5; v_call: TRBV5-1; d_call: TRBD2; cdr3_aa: ASSPGQRGKETQY
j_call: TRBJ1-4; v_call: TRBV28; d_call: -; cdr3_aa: ASSFFGITTNEKLF
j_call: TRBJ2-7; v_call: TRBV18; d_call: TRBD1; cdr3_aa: ASSFGDSVTYEQY
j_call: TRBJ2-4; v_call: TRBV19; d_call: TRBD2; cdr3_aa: ASRAGLADIQY
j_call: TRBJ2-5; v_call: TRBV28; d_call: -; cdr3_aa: ASSLFALLGETQY
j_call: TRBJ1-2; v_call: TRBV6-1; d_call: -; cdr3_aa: ASTRESSGIGYT
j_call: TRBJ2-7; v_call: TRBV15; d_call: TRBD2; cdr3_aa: ATSRGGSYEQY
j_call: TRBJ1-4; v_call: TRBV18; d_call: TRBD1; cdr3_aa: ASSPSGTGFTNEKLF
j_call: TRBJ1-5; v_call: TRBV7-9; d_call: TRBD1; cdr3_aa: ASSLGQGSDQPQH
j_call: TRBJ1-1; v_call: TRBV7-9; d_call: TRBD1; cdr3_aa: ASSSPGQGNTEAF
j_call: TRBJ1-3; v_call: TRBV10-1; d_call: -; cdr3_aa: ASSETPSGGNTIY
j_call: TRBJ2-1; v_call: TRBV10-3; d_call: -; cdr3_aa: AIPPGSANNEQF
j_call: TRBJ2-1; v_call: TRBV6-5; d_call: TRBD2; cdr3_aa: ASSQGLAGDEQF
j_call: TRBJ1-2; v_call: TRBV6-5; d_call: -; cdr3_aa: ASRMDRNYGYT
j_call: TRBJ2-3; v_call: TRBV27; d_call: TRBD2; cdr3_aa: ATRGTSGTDTQY
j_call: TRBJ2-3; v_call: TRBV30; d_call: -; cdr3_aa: AWSAGTNTQY
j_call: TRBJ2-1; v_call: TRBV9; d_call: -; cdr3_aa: ASSPQLAEYNEQF
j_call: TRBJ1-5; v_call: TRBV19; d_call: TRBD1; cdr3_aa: ASSINRGNQPQH
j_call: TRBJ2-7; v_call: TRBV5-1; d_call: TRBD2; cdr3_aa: ASSLGLAGGPYEQY
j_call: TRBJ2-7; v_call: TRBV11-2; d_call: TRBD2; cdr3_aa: ASSLRLAGEAKYEQY
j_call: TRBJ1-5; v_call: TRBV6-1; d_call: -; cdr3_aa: ASSEGPGSNQPQH
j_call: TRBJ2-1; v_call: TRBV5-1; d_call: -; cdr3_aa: ASSLYANEQF
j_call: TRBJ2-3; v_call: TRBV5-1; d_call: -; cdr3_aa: ASSEGHIVTDTQY
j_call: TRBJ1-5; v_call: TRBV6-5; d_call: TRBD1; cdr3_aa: ASSPPTGGSQPQH
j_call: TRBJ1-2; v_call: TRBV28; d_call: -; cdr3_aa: ASRRGRNNYGYT